These 16 T cell receptor beta chains originate from one sample sequenced in a study of cytomegalovirus exposure and HLA in healthy donors. PCR was performed using 60 Vbeta and 13 Jbeta primers. Clones were sequenced by immunoSEQ multiplex PCR, and TCRdb holds only the in-frame ones, with some missing. The sample holds over 100,000 clones; roughly 80% are singletons and the top ten take approximately 23%. Sequenced material: PBMCs. The receptors come from a man younger than 40 in good health and CMV-seropositive.

V and J are TRBV6-5 and TRBJ2-7; tentatively, D is TRBD2 (6 bases). The CDR3 loop spans 12 amino acids. Trimming pared 5 bases from V and 5 bases from J, leaving 10 bases between. Germline V gene lookup returns CDR1 MNHEY and CDR2 SVGAGI. CDR3 sequence: CASSRGGNEQYF. The CDR3 DNA follows: TGTGCCAGCAGTAGAGGAGGGAACGAGCAGTACTTC.

The chain carries TRBV7-7 and TRBJ2-1; 7 bases match TRBD1. The CDR3 spans 14 residues. The V gene end was trimmed by 1 base and the J gene end by 8 bases; junction bases not matched to a gene: 5. Germline values: CDR1 SSHAT, CDR2 FNYEAQ (reference sequence). CDR3 coding DNA: TGTGCCAGCAGCTTAGAACAGGGGATCGATGAGCAGTTCTTC. It yields the protein CASSLEQGIDEQFF.

This clone has only a few counts. V usage is TRBV30 and J usage is TRBJ2-7; 8 bases match TRBD1. The CDR3 contains 11 residues. CDR1 and CDR2 from the germline V gene are GTSNPN and SVGIG (reference sequence). CDR3 sequence: CAWSEGTGLNV. The CDR3 bases are TGTGCCTGGAGTGAAGGGACAGGCCTAAACGTC.

V and J are TRBV7-9 and TRBJ1-3; 7 bases fit TRBD1. Germline assignment: CDR1 SEHNR and CDR2 FQNEAQ (reference sequence). The CDR3 is 16 amino acids. Trimming removed 5 bases from V and 2 bases from J; junction bases left unmatched: 9. The CDR3 protein is CASSITMGQTGNTIYF. The CDR3 DNA is TGTGCCAGCAGCATAACTATGGGACAGACTGGAAACACCATATATTTT. The variable domain in full, with the rest retrieved from reference TRBV7-9 and TRBJ1-3, is DTGVSQNPRHKITKRGQNVTFRCDPISEHNRLYWYRQTLGQGPEFLTYFQNEAQLEKSRLLSDRFSAERPKGSFSTLEIQRTEQGDSAMYLCASSITMGQTGNTIYFGEGSWLTVV.

The V and J genes are TRBV6-6 and TRBJ1-2, with D possibly TRBD1 on 5 matching bases. The CDR3 totals 11 residues. Germline V CDR1 and CDR2: MNHNY, SVGAGI (reference sequence). V lost 4 bases, J lost 7 bases, and 7 bases lay in between. The CDR3 here is CASSWGGGYTF. The DNA of the CDR3 is TGTGCCAGCAGTTGGGGGGGTGGCTACACCTTC.

This chain connects TRBV5-5 to TRBJ2-5; 8 bases are a match to TRBD2. The CDR3 length is 15 residues. The J segment lost 5 bases and the V segment lost 4 bases, leaving 10 bases of the junction unmatched. Germline CDR1 reads SGHKS; CDR2 reads YYEKEE (reference sequence). The CDR3 DNA is TGTGCCAGCAGCCGGGGGGGAGGGGATATGGAGACCCAGTACTTC. It specifies CASSRGGGDMETQYF.

V and J are TRBV10-1 and TRBJ2-7, with 13 bases lining up with TRBD2. Germline assignment: CDR1 WNHNN and CDR2 SYGVQD (reference sequence). There are 15 residues in the CDR3. With 0 bases clipped from V and 4 bases from J, the junction kept 0 bases outside the gene matches. The CDR3 DNA reads TGCGCCAGCAGTGAGTCGGGACTAGCGGGGTACGAGCAGTACTTC. Its protein is CASSESGLAGYEQYF.

The rearrangement links TRBV18 to TRBJ1-5; 10 bases fit TRBD1. The ends lost 4 bases at V and 4 bases at J; junction bases unmatched: 1. Germline V gives CDR1 KGHSH, CDR2 LQKENI. The length of the CDR3 is 14 residues. This CDR3 is CASSRQGANQPQHF. CDR3 nucleotides: TGTGCCAGCTCACGACAGGGGGCAAATCAGCCCCAGCATTTT.

This clone was detected only a few times. This chain connects TRBV19 to TRBJ2-2; TRBD1 might be the D (5 bases). Trimming left V 5 bases short and J 7 bases short, with 11 bases between. The CDR3 extends over 13 amino acids. Looked up from germline, CDR1 is LNHDA and CDR2 is SQIVND (reference sequence). CDR3 region: CASSVRGSGELFF. The CDR3 DNA is TGTGCCAGTAGTGTTAGGGGTAGCGGGGAGCTGTTTTTT.

The chain links TRBV5-1 to TRBJ2-1, with D possibly TRBD1 on 6 matching bases. Germline CDR1 reads SGHRS; CDR2 reads YFSETQ. The CDR3 totals 14 residues. Trimming stripped 0 bases from V and 8 bases from J, with 12 bases between. CDR3 amino acids: CASSLEQGAYEQFF. The CDR3 coding sequence is TGCGCCAGCAGCTTGGAACAGGGCGCTTATGAGCAGTTCTTC.

J is TRBJ1-5 and V is TRBV2; no firm D call. Germline CDR1 SNHLY, CDR2 FYNNEI. The CDR3 extends over 13 amino acids. Trimming pared 1 base from V and 5 bases from J, leaving 6 bases between. Here the CDR3 reads CASSEGSYQPQHF. The CDR3 nucleotides read TGTGCCAGCAGTGAAGGGAGTTATCAGCCCCAGCATTTT.

The chain has TRBV18 and TRBJ1-4; D perhaps matches TRBD1 (6 bases). CDR1 is KGHSH, CDR2 LQKENI, per germline. This CDR3 spans 16 amino acids. Trimming took 4 bases from V and 4 from J, leaving 16 bases between them. CDR3 DNA: TGTGCCAGCTCACTAAACAGGGCTCACAGTAATGAAAAACTGTTTTTT. Its protein product is CASSLNRAHSNEKLFF.

This chain links TRBV7-6 with TRBJ1-1; D is ambiguous. The V and J ends lost 1 base and 1 base respectively, with 4 bases between them. This CDR3 is built from 13 residues. Germline V CDR1 and CDR2: SGHVS, FNYEAQ. Here the CDR3 DNA reads TGTGCCAGCAGCTTAGAACAGAACACTGAAGCTTTCTTT. Translation gives CASSLEQNTEAFF.

This clone was seen a single time. This chain connects TRBV11-2 to TRBJ2-7, with 9 bases aligning to TRBD2. The germline V gene has CDR1 SGHAT and CDR2 FQNNGV. With V trimmed by 10 bases and J by 2 bases, 6 bases remained unmatched. This CDR3 comprises 13 residues. The CDR3 bases are TGTGCCATTAGAGCGGGGGGAACCTACGAGCAGTACTTC. It yields the protein CAIRAGGTYEQYF.

The chain joins TRBV7-3 to TRBJ1-1, with no clear D. Germline assignment: CDR1 SGHTA and CDR2 FQGTGA. V lost 5 bases and J 3 bases, leaving 13 bases between the germline ends. This CDR3 has 14 amino acids. The CDR3 protein is CASSPTNAHTEAFF. The CDR3 nucleotides are TGTGCCAGCAGCCCTACGAACGCACACACTGAAGCTTTCTTT.

J is TRBJ2-7 and V is TRBV1; TRBD2 was called by the table and not checked on the DNA. TRBV1 is a documented pseudogene. The CDR3 covers 17 residues. CDR3: CTSSQDIGTSVSYEQYV. The CDR3 DNA sequence: TGCACCAGCAGCCAAGATATCGGGACTAGCGTCTCCTACGAGCAGTACGTC.